This TCR beta chain comes out of a study of cytomegalovirus exposure and HLA in healthy donors. From germline, CDR1 is MNHNS and CDR2 SASEGT. The CDR3 contains 13 residues. Trimming left V 1 base short and J 0 bases short, with 3 bases between. The PCR used 60 Vbeta and 13 Jbeta primers. Clones were read by immunoSEQ multiplex PCR, and TCRdb kept only the in-frame ones, dropping some. The table records over 150,000 clones, 80% to 90% of them present only once. This sequence originates from a woman between 50 and 59 years old in good health and CMV-seronegative. The rearrangement joins TRBV6-1 to TRBJ1-2, with D unclear. Sequenced sample: PBMCs. The CDR3 DNA follows: TGTGCCAGCAGTGAAGACTCTAACTATGGCTACACCTTC. It encodes CASSEDSNYGYTF.